Described below is a single TCR beta chain sequence and its context. What it binds is not known. The V gene end was trimmed by 5 bases and the J gene end by 3 bases; junction bases not matched to a gene: 10. This CDR3 comprises 16 residues. Per germline, CDR1 SEHNR and CDR2 FQNEAQ (reference sequence). This sample stems from a study of CD8+CD57+ T cells in acquired aplastic anemia. Whole-study context: On average, sorted CD4+ and CD8+ cells gave 2.5 to 4 ug of DNA.

TCR beta VDJ and CDR3 were profiled, and genomic DNA was the template. TCRdb used MiXCR to reprocess the reads, holding one entry per CDR3 protein. There are about 170,000 distinct CDR3 sequences in the sample; 60% to 70% occur only once, and 45% lies in the top ten. General study findings and limits: Shared by patients and controls, roughly 28 CD8+ CDR3s were abundant in patients. Between the patient and control groups, CD8+ Simpson's diversity did not differ significantly.

The source material was sorted CD4+, CD8+, or CD8+CD57+ T cells (not recorded which) from PBMCs. The TCR originated in a human donor in good health. The chain links TRBV7-9 to TRBJ2-7; 10 bases line up with TRBD2. DNA of the CDR3: TGTGCCAGCAGCCCCGTCCTAGCGGGAGTGGTCTACGAGCAGTACTTC. It translates to CASSPVLAGVVYEQYF.